What follows is one TCR beta chain and its context. Its antigen is unknown. These data belong to a study of blood T cells in healthy people across ages. Study-wide points: Compared with aged donors, long-lived donors showed fewer expanded clones, suggesting selection.

A second roughly 6 to 12 cycle PCR used barcoded and J-beta primers. CDR3-containing paired-end reads numbering at least 2.5 million came from each sample. TCRdb ran MiXCR on the 5' RACE reads and lists one entry per CDR3 protein. The sample holds some 1.4 million distinct CDR3 sequences; about 40% are singletons and the top ten take approximately 7.9%. Trimming stripped 5 bases from V and 2 bases from J, with 13 bases between. Germline loops: CDR1 LGHNA, CDR2 YNFKEQ. The CDR3 contains 14 residues. This receptor was obtained from a woman between 18 and 29 years old in good health. Sequencing used blood. J is TRBJ2-7 and V is TRBV4-2; possible D gene TRBD2, 5 bases. CDR3 DNA sequence: TGTGCCAGCAGCGCCGGACTCCCAGCCTACGAGCAGTACTTC. Protein: CASSAGLPAYEQYF.